Described below is a single T cell receptor (beta chain) sequence and its context. TCRdb keeps only in-frame clones here, not all; method: immunoSEQ multiplex PCR. The sample has about 46,000 clones, roughly 73% seen once. This sample stems from a study of early stage breast cancer tumors. In germline, CDR1 is MNHEY, CDR2 SMNVEV (reference sequence). The CDR3 is made up of 16 amino acids. With V trimmed by 5 bases and J by 4 bases, 4 bases remained unmatched. What was sequenced was blood. The chain couples TRBV27 to TRBJ2-1; 14 nucleotides line up with TRBD2. The TCR originated in a person aged 35-50 years with breast cancer. CDR3 in amino acids: CASSRLAGGGYNEQFF. As DNA, the CDR3 is TGTGCCAGCAGTCGACTAGCGGGAGGGGGGTACAATGAGCAGTTCTTC.